Shown below are 7 T cell receptor beta chains from a single sample sequenced in a study of shared clonotypes between healthy human individuals. Repertoires were generated with immunoSEQ multiplex PCR, while TCRdb's copy carries only in-frame clones and drops some. The sample lists more than 2,000,000 clones, more than 80% occurring once. Sequencing was carried out using naive CD4+ T cells from PBMCs. Specified subset: CD45RA+ positively selected. All receptors come from a man aged 18-30 years in good health. Some clones in this sample may be carry-over from other donors' samples.

The chain has TRBV5-1 and TRBJ2-1, with 9 bases aligning to TRBD1. V gave up 3 bases and J gave up 8 bases; unmatched junction bases: 12. CDR1 SGHRS and CDR2 YFSETQ come from the germline V gene. The CDR3 consists of 16 residues. The CDR3, as DNA: TGCGCCAGCAGCTGGGAACCGGGACAGGGTTCCGATGAGCAGTTCTTC. This gives the protein CASSWEPGQGSDEQFF.

As to this clone: The sample carries other DNA sequences with the same CDR3. V usage is TRBV2 and J usage is TRBJ2-5, with D uncertain. There are 11 residues in the CDR3. Trimming cost V 6 bases and J 5 bases, with 7 bases left between them. The germline V gene has CDR1 SNHLY and CDR2 FYNNEI. Here the CDR3 DNA reads TGTGCCAGCAGGGGCGAGGAGACCCAGTACTTC. It codes for CASRGEETQYF.

This clone is a singleton in its sample. This chain uses TRBV7-8 with TRBJ1-3; D is possibly TRBD1 (6 bases). This CDR3 has 15 residues. The ends were cut back, 5 bases at V and 4 bases at J, with 15 bases in the middle. CDR1 is SGHVS, CDR2 FQNEAQ, per germline. CDR3 bases: TGTGCCAGCAGCAGAAACAGGGAGGCCGGAAACACCATATATTTT. It yields the protein CASSRNREAGNTIYF.

V usage is TRBV4-1 and J usage is TRBJ2-7; TRBD1 matches at 8 bases. Germline-derived CDR1 and CDR2 are MGHRA and YSYEKL. There are 15 residues in the CDR3. V shed 4 bases, J shed 3 bases, and the junction held 8 bases outside the gene matches. The CDR3 DNA sequence: TGCGCCAGCAGCCGCTCCGGGACAGGTAACTACGAGCAGTACTTC. Translation gives CASSRSGTGNYEQYF.

The rearrangement links TRBV5-1 to TRBJ2-1; D is perhaps TRBD2 (5 bases). Looked up from germline, CDR1 is SGHRS and CDR2 is YFSETQ. V shed 4 bases and J shed 7 bases, with 12 bases lying between them. The CDR3 is 13 amino acids. The CDR3 nucleotides read TGCGCCAGCAGCACCACCTTAGCGAATGAGCAGTTCTTC. It codes for CASSTTLANEQFF.

The chain has TRBV11-1 and TRBJ1-2; D not resolved. With 5 bases removed from V and 4 bases from J, the gap between germline ends came to 17 bases. The CDR3 runs to 15 residues. Germline loops: CDR1 SGHAT, CDR2 FQDESV (reference sequence). CDR3 sequence: CASSQPPTAFYGYTF. CDR3 sequence (DNA): TGTGCCAGCAGCCAACCCCCAACAGCGTTCTATGGCTACACCTTC.

The V gene is TRBV10-1, the J gene TRBJ2-2; D not certain. This CDR3 comprises 12 residues. CDR1 is WNHNN and CDR2 is SYGVQD in the germline V gene (reference sequence). Trimming removed 8 bases from V and 5 bases from J, with 9 bases in between. As DNA, the CDR3 is TGCGCCAGCCCCCGGGCGACCGGGGAGCTGTTTTTT. This codes for CASPRATGELFF.